This TCR beta chain was captured in a study of cytomegalovirus exposure and HLA in healthy donors (dated 2017 in TCRdb). Some background on the complete study: An earlier analysis of 587 of the donors reported over 250 Gb of sequence data and 95 million to 130 million unique TCR beta sequences obtained from about 180 million T cells. An early release covering some 640 HLA-typed donors comprised about 300 gigabases of sequencing data and around 86 million unique TCR sequences. Of the roughly 400 genotyped donors, 65% to 90% fell in the genetic ancestry cluster associated with self-reported Caucasian donors. The study was designed to test whether signatures of past pathogen exposure could be identified by cataloging public T cell receptors. The study profiled the T cell repertoires of about 640 subjects by immunosequencing and related them to cytomegalovirus serostatus. Along with the roughly 670-subject first cohort, a separate validation cohort of over a hundred different subjects was used. To predict cytomegalovirus infection status, the study combined high-throughput TCR immunosequencing, statistical association of individual TCRs with disease status, and machine learning. To study patterns of TCR occurrence, a later analysis re-analyzed previously published TCR beta repertoires from 666 donors and added high-resolution HLA genotyping. Rather than drawing on any new phenotypic data, the later analysis identified candidate immune exposures from TCR beta sequences and the way those sequences occurred across donors. An earlier analysis of 587 of the donors used high-throughput TCR beta sequencing to judge whether each TCR beta V gene segment behaved as functional or pseudogenic. Donor age, sex, ethnicity and CMV serostatus were compiled alongside the repertoire data. In a later genetic analysis, genome-wide SNP genotypes for about 55% of the roughly 670 donors were used, and that subset was treated as a discovery cohort. All discovery cohort repertoires had been generated using a single sequencing platform. Both class I and class II loci were covered by HLA typing, at four-digit resolution. The number of typed donors differed by locus: about 620-630 for A, B, C, DRB1 and DQB1; some 540 for DQA1; some 610 for DPA1; and around 470 for DPB1. A few DR-DQ haplotypes were treated as single units for association and clustering because of strong linkage in the cohort. Among 300 to 450 genotyped donors of the cohort, an average of 235,054 unique TCR beta nucleotide sequences were sequenced per donor, about a sixth of them non-productive.

Points the paper makes about the study in general: The authors suggested that the approach could potentially be generalized to other disease states and immunological phenotypes. In both the original and validation cohorts, the classifier was reported to diagnose cytomegalovirus status with high specificity and sensitivity. In a later analysis, several top co-occurrence clusters were reported to appear linked to parvovirus B19, influenza, CMV and Epstein-Barr virus. Because counts were too low, about 18 rarely observed V segments, including chromosome 9 orphons, were excluded from the earlier analysis of 587 of the donors. Most TCR sequences were seen in very few donors, while some public TCRs were found in many individuals. Immune exposure information for the cohort was limited to CMV serostatus. In a later analysis, some 18,000 TCR beta sequences were associated with specific HLA alleles at a false discovery rate of 0.05. According to a later analysis, TCR association rates differed among HLA loci, with DRB1 alleles showing the most associated TCRs and HLA-C alleles showing the fewest. This cohort had only TCR beta chains sequenced, and the lack of alpha or paired-chain data limited which features could be detected. Assigning TCR associations to individual alleles was difficult when HLA alleles, especially DR and DQ, strongly co-occurred. Some IMGT-functional V segments, including TRBV6-2 and TRBV6-3, could not be told apart with the 87-base-pair reads, so those segments were excluded. Broadly in line with IMGT annotations, most TCR beta V segments showed up in productive rearrangements about 87% or about 30% of the time in an earlier analysis of roughly 590 of the donors. A later analysis found that HLA-associated TCR beta chains were more clonally expanded and had lower generation probabilities than equally common non-associated chains. According to a later analysis, most CMV-associated TCR beta chains appeared to be HLA-restricted, and the HLA associations seemed to be driven largely by CMV exposure. Sequencing depth was assumed to be roughly uniform across donors in the presence/absence analyses, though that assumption may not hold. Linkage disequilibrium might explain the correlated functional status among segregating V segments, but an unknown experimental factor could not be ruled out. A further reported finding was that TCR beta sequences accurately predicted the HLA-A and HLA-B alleles for most subjects in the first cohort. A group of highly shared sequence variants was considered likely to be a technical artifact of the sequencing pipeline. In vitro tests confirmed that three of the cytomegalovirus-associated TCR beta chains recognize cytomegalovirus antigens. In a later genetic analysis, a missense DCLRE1C variant was associated with V-gene and J-gene trimming of TCR beta chains, and the association was replicated in an independent cohort. A total of fewer than 200 TCR beta chains were listed by the study as associated with cytomegalovirus. According to a later genetic analysis, donors in an Asian-associated ancestry cluster had fewer N-insertions in productive TCRs than the approximately 700-donor mean. Because HLA typing was missing for some donors at each locus, association tests included only the typed subset.

The cohort was made up of 666 healthy bone marrow donors. At the time of sampling, all cohort members were nominally healthy, though unrecorded immune exposures were likely present. The donor was CMV seronegative and was included in the group of 352 seronegative cohort members. A peripheral blood sample was provided by each donor, and peripheral blood mononuclear cells were used for TCR beta sequencing. Genomic DNA extraction from the blood cell samples was performed with the Qiagen DNeasy Blood Extraction Kit. A remark on this clone: Its antigen is currently not known. Base qualities are not recorded, but no much larger clone differs from it by a single base.

Libraries were made using the immunoSEQ multiplex PCR assay. A mixture of 60 forward primers for TCR Vbeta segments and 13 reverse primers for TCR Jbeta segments was used in the multiplex PCR. Amplification of the CDR3 region of rearranged TCR beta genes was performed with a multiplex PCR assay on genomic DNA. Amplified TCR beta libraries were sequenced as 87-base-pair reads on the Illumina HiSeq System. Per the authors' processing: In a later analysis, some 80 million unique TCR beta chains were counted across the 666 repertoires, and about 9.9 million of these chains were shared by at least two donors. Raw reads were error-corrected and collapsed into unique sequences with a nearest-neighbor algorithm that merged closely related sequences to remove PCR and sequencing errors. Alignment of CDR3 sequences to IMGT reference sequences was used to assign V, D and J gene segments. Each retained sequence needed at least a six-nucleotide match to both a V gene segment and a J gene segment. A rearrangement was called productive if the CDR3 had no stop codons and remained in frame with V and J, and every other rearrangement was called non-productive. Following IMGT convention, CDR3 was defined as the stretch from the second conserved V-encoded cysteine to the conserved J-encoded phenylalanine. In an earlier analysis of roughly 610 of the donors, sequences lacking an unambiguous match to a single V gene segment were excluded. In an earlier analysis of 587 of the donors, a V segment was called functional when productive rearrangements were above 56.7%, and segregating when the standard deviation between donors exceeded 5%. A statistical classification framework was developed to diagnose cytomegalovirus status using the catalog of TCR beta chain sequences. V and J gene assignment, in a later analysis, came from comparing TCR nucleotide sequences with IMGT/GENE-DB human TR gene sequences. The TCRdist pipeline was used in a later analysis to assign CDR3 sequences and most-parsimonious VDJ recombination scenarios. In a later analysis, each TCR beta chain was defined by its CDR3 amino acid sequence together with its V-gene family, and reads without a unique V-gene family were excluded. A later analysis removed 592 highly shared, low-generation-probability nucleotide sequences to deal with suspected cross-contamination and a sequencing artifact. In a later analysis, a clonal expansion index for each public chain was calculated from normalized within-repertoire ranks of inferred template counts. A later analysis computed generation probabilities with a VDJ recombination model fitted to out-of-frame rearrangements, and checked the results against IGoR. In a later analysis, TCR-TCR, TCR-HLA and TCR-CMV co-occurrence was scored with hypergeometric tests, and a repertoire-size bias correction was applied to TCR pairs. In a later analysis, false discovery rates were estimated by permuting HLA or CMV assignments 20 times. In a later analysis, co-occurring TCRs were grouped with DBSCAN, and TCRdist sequence similarity was added when clustering was performed within HLA-allele-positive subsets. Repertoires with fewer than 30,000 or more than 120,000 public chains, plus five repertoires with anomalous nucleotide sharing, were excluded from co-occurrence clustering. Drawn from immuneACCESS, this table holds only the in-frame rearrangements with V and J called that TCRdb kept. Clones are partly lost; checked studies trace under half to an unresolved V gene and leave the rest unexplained. V, J and clone size were drawn from that table, and D and trimming were deduced from the DNA. In this sample the table shows about 140,000 clones, roughly three quarters of which occur a single time. Approximately 1.5% of the sample is in the top ten clones.

The germline V gene encodes CDR1 KGHSH and CDR2 LQKENI. The CDR3 sequence holds 15 residues, the cysteine and phenylalanine included. Only the CDR3 DNA stays, 45 bases, in frame from base 1. V is cut by 2 bases and J by 4 bases, and the space between the germline ends is 14 bases. Input material: PBMCs. This receptor was taken from a woman between 35 and 50 years old in good health and CMV-seronegative. Recombination linked TRBV18 to TRBJ1-1, with no D gene named confidently. The sequenced DNA is TGTGCCAGCTCACCAATTAATGTCGGGAGCACTGAAGCTTTCTTT. Its protein reads: CASSPINVGSTEAFF.